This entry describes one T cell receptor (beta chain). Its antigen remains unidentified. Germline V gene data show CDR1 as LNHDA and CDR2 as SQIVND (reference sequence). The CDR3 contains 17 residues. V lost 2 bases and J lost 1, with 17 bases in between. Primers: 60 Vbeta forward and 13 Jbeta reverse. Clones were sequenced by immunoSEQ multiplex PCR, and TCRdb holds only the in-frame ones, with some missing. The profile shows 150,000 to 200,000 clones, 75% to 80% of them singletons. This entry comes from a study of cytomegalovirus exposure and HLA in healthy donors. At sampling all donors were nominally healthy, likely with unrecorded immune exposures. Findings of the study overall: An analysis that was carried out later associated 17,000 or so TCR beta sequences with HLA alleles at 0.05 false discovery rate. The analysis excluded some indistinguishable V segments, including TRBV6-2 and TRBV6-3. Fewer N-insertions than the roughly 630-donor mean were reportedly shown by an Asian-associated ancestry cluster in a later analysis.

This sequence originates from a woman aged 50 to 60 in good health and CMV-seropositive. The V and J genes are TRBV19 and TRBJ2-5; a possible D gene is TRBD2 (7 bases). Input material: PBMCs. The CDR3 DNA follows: TGTGCCAGTAGTATAAGGGGGGAGGGGGGCTTCCAAGAGACCCAGTACTTC. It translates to CASSIRGEGGFQETQYF.